This T cell receptor beta chain was sequenced during a study of shared clonotypes between healthy human individuals (dated by TCRdb to 2019 to 2021). For context, the study as a whole: The cohort comprised a couple of women and a few men aged 18 to 49 years. Different laboratories and diverse techniques were used to prepare libraries and sequence TCR repertoires, to increase sequencing depth and limit assay-specific biases. Each donor's leukapheresis produced roughly between roughly 0.9 and 9 billion PBMCs. For each donor, CD4 naive and CD4 memory were each run on three plates, CD8 naive on two plates, and CD8 memory on one plate. To estimate repertoire size and how much clonotypes are shared between individuals, the study performed deep sequencing of blood TCR repertoires from roughly five healthy adults.

The donors were healthy, HIV-negative adults with no recently reported acute infections or vaccinations. Every donor was a Caucasian adult living in Nashville, Tennessee, USA. CD4+ T cells were enriched by magnetic negative selection, after which naive cells were positively selected on CD45RA and the negative fraction was taken as the memory subset. Blood was obtained by leukapheresis, after which PBMCs were separated by Ficoll-Histopaque density gradient centrifugation and cryopreserved in liquid nitrogen vapor phase. Purity and quantity of every magnetically sorted T cell population were checked by analytical flow cytometry. Genomic DNA was isolated from every sorted fraction and measured by UV absorbance on a Nanodrop 2000c. The paper's findings and limits, for the study overall: Based on pairwise subsampling, the degree of clonotype sharing among donors was expected to be affected by sequencing depth. Even with the large sequencing depth, rarefaction of the sorted-subset datasets indicated that sequencing was incomplete. The small number of donors limited the genetic and exposure-history diversity represented. Compared with non-shared clonotypes, the clonotypes found in all four sorted-subset donors had higher generation probabilities. When several donors were compared, the shared fraction of clonotypes was about 5.5% for naive CD4, 3.5% for naive CD8, about 2.5% for memory CD4, and less than 0.5% for memory CD8. Only blood was sampled, and tissue TCR repertoires likely differ from those in blood. Naive subsets generally had larger estimated clonotype richness than memory subsets.

Using the deep immunoSEQ assay, multiplex PCR amplified TCR CDR3 regions from genomic DNA. Genomic DNA extracted from each cell subset was distributed evenly over all wells of several immunoSEQ 96-well plates, and each plate served as one replicate. For sorted subsets, approximately 0.2 ug of genomic DNA, equivalent to 25,000 to 35,000 T cell genomes, went into each replicate PCR. The purified libraries were quantified using a Qubit 3.0 fluorometer, sized with a Bioanalyzer 2100, and then quantified again using the KAPA Library Quantification kit. Every immunoSEQ 96-well plate was sequenced on a dedicated single-read 150-cycle Illumina NextSeq 550 flow cell. The study's processing was this. Because the immunoSEQ output held only junctional sequences and lacked quality scores, the filtering could not match the filtering applied to full-length reads. To assign V/J genes and CDR3, sequences were annotated against IMGT germline references using PyIR, a Python wrapper for IgBLAST v1.9. Reads with weak V/J assignments (E-value above 1e-6), missing CDR3, stop codons, out-of-frame junctions, or ambiguous translated residues were removed. V3J clonotypes were defined by identical inferred V gene, J gene, and CDR3 amino acid sequence. Percentage overlap between repertoires was computed as shared unique clonotypes divided by the size of the smaller repertoire. Three approaches were used to assess repertoire richness: RTK rarefaction, the Chao1 estimator, and Recon v2.1 estimates of unobserved clonotypes. OLGA was used to compute generation probabilities for all TCRbeta clonotypes that the gDNA method yielded from a handful of donors. TCRdb provides this immuneACCESS table in a form limited to in-frame rearrangements. Some clones are lacking; in checked studies, under half of them reflect an unresolved V gene, and why the rest are absent is not known. The V and J calls and clone size were taken over from that table, and D and trimming were inferred from the DNA. Present in this sample are 150,000 to 200,000 clones, approximately 61% of which were seen just once. Under 11% of the sample is in the top ten clones.

As regards this clone: Its specific antigen is unknown. Base qualities are not recorded, but no much larger clone differs from it by a single base.

The germline V gene (reference sequence) supplies CDR1 SGHNT and CDR2 YYREEE. The CDR3 holds 14 amino acids from the cysteine to the phenylalanine. The kept DNA is CDR3 alone, 42 bases in frame from the first base. V and J lose 0 bases and 2 bases, and a span of 9 bases separates them. Recombination joined TRBV5-4 with TRBJ2-7; no D segment can be confidently identified. The sequence was collected from a man between 25 and 39 years old in good health. The sample was memory CD4+ T cells sorted from blood. The meaning of the sample's cell subset or site label: CD45RA-negative fraction. The CDR3 is CASSLERQTYEQYF. The bases are TGTGCCAGCAGCTTGGAGAGGCAGACCTACGAGCAGTACTTC.